This passage covers 29 T cell receptor beta chains from one sample sequenced in a study of T cell repertoires in cytomegalovirus infection. One entry per CDR3 protein, called by TCRdb with MiXCR from the reads. The profile covers some 270,000 distinct CDR3 sequences, with approximately 15% appearing a single time and around half taken by the ten largest. Sequencing was carried out using CD8+ T cells from PBMCs. These receptors came from a human donor in good health (CMV status not recorded). Some clones in this sample may be carry-over from other donors' samples.

The chain employs TRBV6-6 and TRBJ2-1; D is perhaps TRBD1 (7 bases). Trimming removed 6 bases at V and 0 bases at J, with 21 bases between. The CDR3 is 18 residues long. The germline V gene has CDR1 MNHNY and CDR2 SVGAGI (reference sequence). CDR3 loop: CASSFHPRGETSYNEQFF. The CDR3 nucleotides are TGTGCCAGCAGCTTCCACCCCAGGGGGGAAACCTCCTACAATGAGCAGTTCTTC.

This clonotype was observed many times. The V gene is TRBV7-2, the J gene TRBJ2-5; 12 bases agree with TRBD2. The trim removed 0 bases at V and 2 bases at J, leaving 1 base unmatched. The CDR3 extends over 16 amino acids. Germline V gene data show CDR1 as SGHTA and CDR2 as FQGNSA. CDR3 coding DNA: TGTGCCAGCAGCTTAGCCGGGACTAGCGGGCAAGAGACCCAGTACTTC. It specifies CASSLAGTSGQETQYF.

The sample holds many counts of this clonotype. The chain is built from TRBV6-2 or TRBV6-3 and TRBJ1-3; D gene ambiguous. Germline-derived CDR1 and CDR2 are MNHEY and SVGEGT. This CDR3 has 15 amino acids. V shed 5 bases and J shed 0 bases, with 11 bases lying between them. In DNA form, the CDR3 reads TGTGCCAGCAGTAGCGACGTATCCTCTGGAAACACCATATATTTT. Translation gives CASSSDVSSGNTIYF.

The sample holds many counts of this clonotype. The rearrangement uses TRBV28 and TRBJ1-5, with D possibly TRBD1 on 5 matching bases. V lost 2 bases, J lost 3 bases, and 11 bases lay in between. The germline V gene encodes CDR1 MDHEN and CDR2 SYDVKM. The CDR3 is made up of 15 amino acids. CDR3 nucleotides: TGTGCCAGCAGTTTAGTGACAGACCCCAATCAGCCCCAGCATTTT. Its translation: CASSLVTDPNQPQHF.

This clonotype was picked up a small number of times. One end of the junction does not line up with germline, which may come from a read error. V is TRBV6-1 and J is TRBJ2-2; perhaps D is TRBD1 or TRBD2 (5 bases each). Germline CDR1 MNHNS, CDR2 SASEGT. The CDR3 loop spans 11 amino acids. The CDR3 here is CASITNKGPVF. Here the CDR3 DNA reads TGTGCCAGCATCACCAATAAGGGACCTGTTTTT.

This clonotype appeared a few times. V gene TRBV10-3 combines with J gene TRBJ2-2; no clear D gene. The V gene's germline CDR1 is ENHRY and CDR2 SYGVKD. The V and J ends lost 1 base and 0 bases respectively, with 9 bases between them. This CDR3 has 16 residues. The CDR3 DNA follows: TGTGCCATCAGTGAGTTGGAAGGGACGAACACCGGGGAGCTGTTTTTT. Its protein product is CAISELEGTNTGELFF.

V and J are TRBV20-1 and TRBJ2-1; D remains unclear. The V end was cut by 3 bases, the J end by 4 bases, with 16 bases between. The CDR3 is 15 amino acids. CDR1 DFQATT and CDR2 SNEGSKA come from the germline V gene (reference sequence). CDR3 sequence: CSASSLETPYNEQFF. CDR3 sequence (DNA): TGCAGTGCTAGTAGTCTGGAGACCCCGTACAATGAGCAGTTCTTC.

This clonotype was counted many times. V gene TRBV7-9 combines with J gene TRBJ2-5, with 12 positions matching TRBD2. The ends lost 5 bases at V and 0 bases at J; junction bases unmatched: 4. This CDR3 has 16 amino acids. The germline V gene encodes CDR1 SEHNR and CDR2 FQNEAQ (reference sequence). The CDR3 here is CASSPGTSGHQETQYF. The CDR3 nucleotides are TGTGCCAGCAGCCCCGGGACTAGCGGGCACCAAGAGACCCAGTACTTC.

This clonotype showed up just a few times. The J gene is TRBJ1-1, the V gene TRBV7-2, with D tentatively TRBD1 (5 bases). Looked up from germline, CDR1 is SGHTA and CDR2 is FQGNSA. Trimming took off 1 base at V and 4 bases at J, with 19 bases between the two ends. The CDR3 is 17 residues long. The CDR3 nucleotides read TGTGCCAGCAGCTTAGTCGGGGGAACGATTACGGGCACTGAAGCTTTCTTT. Amino acids: CASSLVGGTITGTEAFF.

There are a few counts of this clonotype. The J gene is TRBJ1-1, the V gene TRBV20-1; 9 nucleotides match TRBD1. This CDR3 is built from 16 residues. V gave up 0 bases and J gave up 0 bases; unmatched junction bases: 5. The germline CDR1 and CDR2 sequences are DFQATT and SNEGSKA (reference sequence). CDR3 nucleotide sequence: TGCAGTGCTAGAGATTACAGGGGGCCCATGAACACTGAAGCTTTCTTT. Amino acids: CSARDYRGPMNTEAFF.

This clonotype was seen a handful of times. V gene TRBV4-2 combines with J gene TRBJ1-1; D unclear. CDR1 and CDR2 (germline): LGHNA, YNFKEQ. V lost 1 base, J lost 3 bases, and 12 bases lay in between. The CDR3 runs to 15 residues. CDR3 loop: CASSQGIGLDTEAFF. CDR3 nucleotides: TGTGCCAGCAGCCAAGGGATCGGACTAGACACTGAAGCTTTCTTT.

This clonotype was counted ten times or more. The chain employs TRBV28 and TRBJ2-7; D possibly corresponds to TRBD2 (6 bases). V lost 2 bases and J 5 bases, leaving 19 bases between the germline ends. The CDR3 is 16 amino acids. In germline, CDR1 is MDHEN, CDR2 SYDVKM. This chain's CDR3 is CASSLPDGTYDDEQYF. DNA for the CDR3: TGTGCCAGCAGTTTACCTGATGGGACTTATGACGACGAGCAGTACTTC.

The rearrangement uses TRBV4-2 and TRBJ2-3; the match to TRBD2 covers 9 bases. The germline V gene has CDR1 LGHNA and CDR2 YNFKEQ. The CDR3 is 16 residues long. Germline trimming cut 2 bases from V and 4 bases from J; bases unmatched to any gene: 7. CDR3 amino acids: CASSQLIAGGPDTQYF. The CDR3, as DNA: TGTGCCAGCAGCCAACTGATCGCGGGGGGGCCAGATACGCAGTATTTT.

The chain links TRBV20-1 to TRBJ1-1; the D is unclear. Germline lookup yields CDR1 DFQATT and CDR2 SNEGSKA (reference sequence). The CDR3 extends over 12 amino acids. The CDR3 loop reads CSSEAGYTEAFF. CDR3 coding DNA: TGCAGCTCCGAGGCGGGTTACACTGAAGCTTTCTTT.

This clonotype appeared many times. The V gene is TRBV11-2, the J gene TRBJ2-3; 12 nucleotides agree with TRBD2. The CDR3 has 20 amino acids. With V trimmed by 5 bases and J by 4 bases, 19 bases remained unmatched. The V gene's germline CDR1 is SGHAT and CDR2 FQNNGV. The CDR3 DNA reads TGTGCCAGCAGCCAACCTGGGTGGACTAGCGGGGAACATCCAGCAGATACGCAGTATTTT. Protein sequence: CASSQPGWTSGEHPADTQYF.

This clonotype has more than one count but fewer than ten. V and J are TRBV4-2 and TRBJ1-3; TRBD1 is a possible D gene (5 bases). The V gene's germline CDR1 is LGHNA and CDR2 YNFKEQ. V was trimmed by 5 bases and J by 0 bases, leaving 17 bases between them. CDR3 length equals 17 residues. CDR3 region: CASSKGPSLFSGNTIYF. The DNA for the CDR3 is TGTGCCAGCAGCAAGGGACCAAGCCTTTTCTCTGGAAACACCATATATTTT.

Ten or more counts support this clonotype. The rearrangement links TRBV7-2 to TRBJ2-7; D is undetermined. Germline CDR1 and CDR2: SGHTA and FQGNSA. The CDR3 covers 14 residues. V gave up 3 bases and J gave up 5 bases, with 14 bases separating them. The CDR3 loop reads CASSFIYSIHEQYF. Here the CDR3 DNA reads TGTGCCAGCAGCTTCATCTACAGTATCCACGAGCAGTACTTC. The full variable domain, in which reference TRBV7-2 and TRBJ2-7 provide the parts outside the CDR3, is GAGVSQSPSNKVTEKGKDVELRCDPISGHTALYWYRQSLGQGLEFLIYFQGNSAPDKSGLPSDRFSAERTGGSVSTLTIQRTQQEDSAVYLCASSFIYSIHEQYFGPGTRLTVT.

In this sample, this clonotype turned up a few times. The chain joins TRBV27 to TRBJ1-2; D unclear. The germline CDR1 and CDR2 sequences are MNHEY and SMNVEV (reference sequence). The CDR3 has 13 amino acids. Trimming took off 3 bases at V and 8 bases at J, with 13 bases between the two ends. DNA for the CDR3: TGTGCCAGCAGTTTTGGGCAGTCCGGGGGCTACACCTTC. It is translated as CASSFGQSGGYTF.

J is TRBJ2-1 and V is TRBV20-1; TRBD2 matches at 7 bases. CDR3 size: 14 residues. Trimming took 0 bases from V and 4 from J; bases not matched to a gene: 3. From germline, CDR1 is DFQATT and CDR2 SNEGSKA (reference sequence). The CDR3 DNA reads TGCAGTGCTAGAGATCCTAGCGGTTACAATGAGCAGTTCTTC. It yields the protein CSARDPSGYNEQFF.

Remarks on this clonotype: The junction differs from germline at one of its ends, possibly a read error. V gene TRBV19 combines with J gene TRBJ2-7, with D perhaps TRBD2 (6 bases). CDR1 and CDR2 from the germline V gene are LNHDA and SQIVND (reference sequence). This CDR3 region has 16 residues. The CDR3 nucleotides are TGTGCCAGTGGTATAGCTCTGAGGCGGGAAGGTCACGAGCAGTACTTC. Residues: CASGIALRREGHEQYF.

This clonotype was recorded many times. The CDR3 DNA sequence: TGTGCCAGCAGCTTATTGTCCTCTCGGGCACCGCAGTACTTC. Translated, it gives CASSLLSSRAPQYF. This sequence joins TRBV7-8 and TRBJ2-7; unclear D gene. Looked up from germline, CDR1 is SGHVS and CDR2 is FQNEAQ. The CDR3 sequence is 14 residues long. Between the trimmed V and J ends, which lost 2 bases and 9 bases, there was a span of 17 bases.

This clonotype was observed a few times. The J gene is TRBJ2-7, the V gene TRBV4-3; D not certain. Germline-derived CDR1 and CDR2 are LGHNA and YSLEER. V was trimmed by 2 bases and J by 1 base, leaving 24 bases between them. CDR3 length: 19 residues. The CDR3 sequence is CASSQRAIEKGSESYEQYF. The CDR3 DNA reads TGCGCCAGCAGCCAAAGAGCTATCGAGAAGGGTTCAGAGTCCTACGAGCAGTACTTC.

The V gene is TRBV28, the J gene TRBJ2-2, with no clear D. The CDR3 extends over 14 amino acids. Germline V gives CDR1 MDHEN, CDR2 SYDVKM. Trimming took off 3 bases at V and 6 bases at J, with 11 bases between the two ends. The CDR3 nucleotides read TGTGCCAGCAGTTTCGGGTCGCTTGCCGGGGAGCTGTTTTTT. Encoded protein: CASSFGSLAGELFF.

This clonotype turned up a few times. The CDR3 protein is CASSLGSEGWTEAFF. As DNA, the CDR3 is TGTGCCAGCAGCTTAGGTTCCGAGGGTTGGACTGAAGCTTTCTTT. The genes are TRBV11-2 and TRBJ1-1, with unresolved D. This CDR3 comprises 15 residues. V lost 1 base and J 5 bases, leaving 14 bases between the germline ends. CDR1 is SGHAT, CDR2 FQNNGV, per germline.

This sequence joins TRBV6-6 and TRBJ2-3; 7 positions agree with TRBD2. In germline, CDR1 is MNHNY, CDR2 SVGAGI (reference sequence). V was clipped by 5 bases and J by 2 bases; unmatched bases: 10. The CDR3 has 16 residues. Here the CDR3 DNA reads TGTGCCAGCAGTGGACTAGAAGAGGGTTTCACAGATACGCAGTATTTT. This codes for CASSGLEEGFTDTQYF.

This clonotype was picked up many times. The V gene is TRBV7-2, the J gene TRBJ2-2; perhaps TRBD2 as D (5 bases). CDR3 length: 17 amino acids. Trimming cost V 2 bases and J 4 bases, with 17 bases left between them. Looked up from germline, CDR1 is SGHTA and CDR2 is FQGNSA. The CDR3 coding sequence is TGTGCCAGCAGCTTACGGGTTTACCGGGATTTCACCGGGGAGCTGTTTTTT. Translating gives CASSLRVYRDFTGELFF.

This clonotype has ten or more counts. The CDR3 bases are TGTGCCAGCAGCCCCCGGGACAGCTACTACGAGCAGTACTTC. Encoded protein: CASSPRDSYYEQYF. The genes are TRBV7-6 and TRBJ2-7; 7 bases agree with TRBD1. With V trimmed by 5 bases and J by 3 bases, 7 bases remained unmatched. CDR1 SGHVS and CDR2 FNYEAQ come from the germline V gene. This CDR3 spans 14 amino acids.

The V gene is TRBV6-2 or TRBV6-3, the J gene TRBJ1-1; maybe TRBD1 (5 bases). V was pared by 6 bases and J by 0 bases, with 8 bases between. CDR1 MNHEY and CDR2 SVGEGT come from the germline V gene. The CDR3 runs to 13 residues. The CDR3 is CASRDKVNTEAFF. Here the CDR3 DNA reads TGTGCCAGCAGGGACAAGGTGAACACTGAAGCTTTCTTT.

The J gene is TRBJ1-5, the V gene TRBV6-2 or TRBV6-3; a weak D match, TRBD1 (5 bases). CDR3 length: 16 residues. V lost 0 bases to trimming and J lost 2 bases, with 11 bases between them. Looked up from germline, CDR1 is MNHEY and CDR2 is SVGEGT. CDR3 sequence: CASSYSGQYRNQPQHF. The CDR3 DNA follows: TGTGCCAGCAGTTACTCGGGGCAGTACCGCAATCAGCCCCAGCATTTT.